This T cell receptor (beta chain) is from a study of T cell responses to AZD1222 COVID-19 vaccine. The study's findings and limits: Mapped onto spike, vaccine-associated CD4 TCRs spanned it and were dominant at 160-218 and 743-854. Clonal diversity was possibly underestimated; the donors were predominantly white British and more often female.

Germline CDR1 and CDR2: SGDLS and YYNGEE. The CDR3 is made up of 15 amino acids. The V gene lost 4 bases and the J gene lost 0 bases, with 8 bases spanning the gap. To note about this clone: Its antigen remains unknown.

Data came from immunoSEQ multiplex PCR; TCRdb stores just in-frame clones and leaves some out. This table has about 170,000 clones, around 90% appearing once. Source: peripheral blood, taken 28 days after the second AZD1222 dose. The source of this sequence is an adult who received the AZD1222 COVID-19 vaccine. J is TRBJ2-6 and V is TRBV9, with D hard to call. As DNA, the CDR3 is TGTGCCAGCAGCACCCCCCGCTCTGGGGCCAACGTCCTGACTTTC. The encoded protein is CASSTPRSGANVLTF.